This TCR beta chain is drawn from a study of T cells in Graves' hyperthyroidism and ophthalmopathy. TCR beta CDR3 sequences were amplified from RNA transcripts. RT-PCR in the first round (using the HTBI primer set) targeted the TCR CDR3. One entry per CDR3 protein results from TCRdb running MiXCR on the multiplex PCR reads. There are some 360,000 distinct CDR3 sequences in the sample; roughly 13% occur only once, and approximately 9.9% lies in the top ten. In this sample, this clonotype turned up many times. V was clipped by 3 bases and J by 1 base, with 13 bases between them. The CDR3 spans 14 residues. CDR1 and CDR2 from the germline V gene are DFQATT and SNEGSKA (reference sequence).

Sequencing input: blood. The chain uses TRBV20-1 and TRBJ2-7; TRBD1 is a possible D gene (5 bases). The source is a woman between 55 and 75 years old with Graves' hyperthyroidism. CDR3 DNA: TGCAGTGCTAGCTGGACACAGCCTTCCTACGAGCAGTACTTC. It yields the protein CSASWTQPSYEQYF.